Listed below are T cell receptor beta chains from one sample, sequenced in a study of T cells in Graves' hyperthyroidism and ophthalmopathy. In TCRdb, the multiplex PCR reads were re-called with MiXCR into one record per CDR3 protein. The sample lists 660,000 or so distinct CDR3 sequences, around 21% occurring once. Input material: blood. Every receptor here comes from a man younger than 45 with Graves' ophthalmopathy. Each CDR3 is given with its conserved first and last residue. Each record gives: V gene, J gene, CDR3 protein.

TRBV12-3/TRBV12-4	TRBJ2-1	CASSSRTSGSYNEQFF
TRBV7-8	TRBJ2-7	CASSSRQGTNYEQYF
TRBV2	TRBJ1-4	CASSAGTGPNEKLFF
TRBV5-1	TRBJ2-7	CASSGRDSTFYEQYF
TRBV12-3/TRBV12-4	TRBJ2-1	CASRTGLDNEQFF
TRBV9	TRBJ2-5	CASSAGLASETQYF
TRBV29-1	TRBJ1-1	CSANGKQSLNTEAFF
TRBV6-1	TRBJ2-1	CASSEEGLAGGPPYNEQFF
TRBV6-1	TRBJ2-1	CASSKWTSGGQYNEQFF
TRBV7-2	TRBJ2-1	CASSPVSGYNEQFF
TRBV12-3/TRBV12-4	TRBJ2-4	CASSPHRRGLVEHKNIQYF
TRBV6-2/TRBV6-3	TRBJ2-7	CASSYSDSSSYEQYF
TRBV24-1	TRBJ2-3	CASSTIPPPGPPQDTQYF
TRBV10-3	TRBJ2-7	CAISEVDLPYEQYF
TRBV2	TRBJ1-2	CASSEGGGQGADYGYTF
TRBV28	TRBJ2-7	CASSLETSGLPFYEQYF
TRBV10-3	TRBJ2-5	CAISEGGSQETQYF
TRBV30	TRBJ2-3	CAWSVQNTDTQYF
TRBV7-2	TRBJ1-2	CASSSPGQGGYTF
TRBV12-3/TRBV12-4	TRBJ1-1	CASRDYGTMNTEAFF
TRBV20-1	TRBJ2-2	CSARDLGLAGADTGELFF
TRBV20-1	TRBJ1-5	CSASEDSPNQPQHF